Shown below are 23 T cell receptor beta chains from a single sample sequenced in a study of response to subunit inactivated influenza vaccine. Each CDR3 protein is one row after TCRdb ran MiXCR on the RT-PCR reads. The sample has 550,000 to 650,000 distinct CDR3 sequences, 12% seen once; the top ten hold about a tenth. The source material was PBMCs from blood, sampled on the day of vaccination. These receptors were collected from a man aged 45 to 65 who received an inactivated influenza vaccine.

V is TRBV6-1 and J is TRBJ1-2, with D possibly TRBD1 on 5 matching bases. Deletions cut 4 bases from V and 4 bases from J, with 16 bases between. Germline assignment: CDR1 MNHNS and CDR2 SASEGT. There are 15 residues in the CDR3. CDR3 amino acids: CASSGGYGETYGYTF. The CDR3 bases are TGTGCCAGCAGTGGGGGGTATGGTGAAACCTATGGCTACACCTTC.

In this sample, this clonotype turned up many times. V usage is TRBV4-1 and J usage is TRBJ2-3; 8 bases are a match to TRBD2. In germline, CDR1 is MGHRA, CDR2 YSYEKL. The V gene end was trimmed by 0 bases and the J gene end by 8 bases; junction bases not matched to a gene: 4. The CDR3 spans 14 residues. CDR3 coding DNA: TGCGCCAGCAGCCAAGAGAGCGGGGGAGGTACGCAGTATTTT. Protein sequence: CASSQESGGGTQYF.

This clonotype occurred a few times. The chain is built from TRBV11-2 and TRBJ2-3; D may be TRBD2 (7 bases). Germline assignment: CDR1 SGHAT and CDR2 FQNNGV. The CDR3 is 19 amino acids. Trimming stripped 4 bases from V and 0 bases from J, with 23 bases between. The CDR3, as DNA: TGTGCCAGCAGCTCACAGAGGTGGGGGGGGGCTCTAAGCACAGATACGCAGTATTTT. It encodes CASSSQRWGGALSTDTQYF. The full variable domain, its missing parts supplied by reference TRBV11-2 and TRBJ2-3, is EAGVAQSPRYKIIEKRQSVAFWCNPISGHATLYWYQQILGQGPKLLIQFQNNGVVDDSQLPKDRFSAERLKGVDSTLKIQPAKLEDSAVYLCASSSQRWGGALSTDTQYFGPGTRLTVL.

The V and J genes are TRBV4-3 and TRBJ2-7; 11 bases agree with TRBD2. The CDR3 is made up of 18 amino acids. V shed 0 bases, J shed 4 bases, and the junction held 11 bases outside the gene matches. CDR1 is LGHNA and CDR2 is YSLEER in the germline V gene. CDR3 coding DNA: TGCGCCAGCAGCCAAGAGGTTCTAGCGGGGGGCTCGACTTACGAGCAGTACTTC. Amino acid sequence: CASSQEVLAGGSTYEQYF.

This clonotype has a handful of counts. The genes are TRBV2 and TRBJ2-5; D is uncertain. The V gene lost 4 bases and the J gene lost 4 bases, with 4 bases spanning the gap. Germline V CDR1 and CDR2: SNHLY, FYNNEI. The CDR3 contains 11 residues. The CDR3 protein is CASSVIETQYF. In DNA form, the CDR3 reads TGTGCCAGCAGTGTAATAGAGACCCAGTACTTC.

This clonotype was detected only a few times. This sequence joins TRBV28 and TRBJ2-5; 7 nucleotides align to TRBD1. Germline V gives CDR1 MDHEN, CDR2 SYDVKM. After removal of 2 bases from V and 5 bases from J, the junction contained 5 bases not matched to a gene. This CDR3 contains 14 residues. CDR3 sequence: CASSLRDSGETQYF. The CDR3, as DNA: TGTGCCAGCAGTTTACGGGACAGTGGGGAGACCCAGTACTTC.

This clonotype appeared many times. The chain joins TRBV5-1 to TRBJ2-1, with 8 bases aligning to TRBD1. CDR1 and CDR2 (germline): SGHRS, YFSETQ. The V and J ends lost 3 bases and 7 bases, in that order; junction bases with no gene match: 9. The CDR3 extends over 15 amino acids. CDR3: CASSSGQGRGNEQFF. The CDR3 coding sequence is TGCGCCAGCAGCTCCGGACAGGGTAGAGGGAATGAGCAGTTCTTC.

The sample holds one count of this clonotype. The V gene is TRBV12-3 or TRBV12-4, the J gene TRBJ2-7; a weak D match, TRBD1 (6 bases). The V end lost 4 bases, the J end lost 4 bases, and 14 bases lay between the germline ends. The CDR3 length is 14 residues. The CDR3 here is CASSSQGKSYEQYF. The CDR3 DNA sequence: TGTGCCAGCAGTTCGCAGGGGAAATCTTACGAGCAGTACTTC.

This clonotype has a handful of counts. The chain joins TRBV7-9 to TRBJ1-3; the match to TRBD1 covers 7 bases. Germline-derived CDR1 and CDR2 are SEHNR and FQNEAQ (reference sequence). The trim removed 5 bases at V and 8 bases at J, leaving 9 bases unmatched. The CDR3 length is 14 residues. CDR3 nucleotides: TGTGCCAGCAGCCAGGGGACAGCTCTCCACACCATATATTTT. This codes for CASSQGTALHTIYF.

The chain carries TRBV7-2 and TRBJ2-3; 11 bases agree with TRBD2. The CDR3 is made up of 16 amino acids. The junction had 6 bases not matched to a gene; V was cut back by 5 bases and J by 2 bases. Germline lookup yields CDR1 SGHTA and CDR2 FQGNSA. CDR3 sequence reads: CASSVRLAGSTDTQYF. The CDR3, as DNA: TGTGCCAGCAGCGTAAGACTAGCGGGATCCACAGATACGCAGTATTTT.

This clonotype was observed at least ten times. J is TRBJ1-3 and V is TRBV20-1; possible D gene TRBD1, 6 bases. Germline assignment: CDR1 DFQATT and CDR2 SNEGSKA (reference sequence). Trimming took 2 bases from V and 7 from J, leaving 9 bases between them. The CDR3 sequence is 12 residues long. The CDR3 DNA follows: TGCAGTGCTAGATCGGGGGGCAACACCATATATTTT. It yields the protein CSARSGGNTIYF.

The CDR3 bases are TGTGCCAGCAGTTTATGGTGGTCTGGGGCCAACGTCCTGACTTTC. Its protein product is CASSLWWSGANVLTF. The rearrangement uses TRBV27 and TRBJ2-6; D unclear. The V end lost 1 base, the J end lost 1 base, and 5 bases lay between the germline ends. Per germline, CDR1 MNHEY and CDR2 SMNVEV (reference sequence). The CDR3 extends over 15 amino acids.

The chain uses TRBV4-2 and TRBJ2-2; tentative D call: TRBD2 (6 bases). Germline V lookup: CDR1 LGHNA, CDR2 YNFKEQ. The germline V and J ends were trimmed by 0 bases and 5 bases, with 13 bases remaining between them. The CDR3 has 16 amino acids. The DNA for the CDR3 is TGTGCCAGCAGCCAAGAAGGCGGGGTCAGGACCGGGGAGCTGTTTTTT. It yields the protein CASSQEGGVRTGELFF.

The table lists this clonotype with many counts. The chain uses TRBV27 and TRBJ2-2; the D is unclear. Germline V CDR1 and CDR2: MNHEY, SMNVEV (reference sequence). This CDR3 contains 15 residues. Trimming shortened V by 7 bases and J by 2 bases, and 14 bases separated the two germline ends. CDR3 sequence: CASKPWQKNTGELFF. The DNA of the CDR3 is TGTGCCAGCAAACCGTGGCAGAAAAACACCGGGGAGCTGTTTTTT.

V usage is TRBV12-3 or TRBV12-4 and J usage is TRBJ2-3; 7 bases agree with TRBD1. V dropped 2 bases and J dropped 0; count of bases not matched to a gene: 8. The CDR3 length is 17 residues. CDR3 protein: CASSLLGQLTSTDTQYF. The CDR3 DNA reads TGTGCCAGCAGTTTATTGGGACAGCTAACTAGCACAGATACGCAGTATTTT.

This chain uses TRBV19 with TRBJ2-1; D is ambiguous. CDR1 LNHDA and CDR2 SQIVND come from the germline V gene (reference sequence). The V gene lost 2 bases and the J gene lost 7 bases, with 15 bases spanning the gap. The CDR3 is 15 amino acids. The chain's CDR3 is CASSIQTLPLNEQFF. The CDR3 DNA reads TGTGCCAGTAGTATACAGACGCTACCCTTAAATGAGCAGTTCTTC.

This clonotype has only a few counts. The CDR3 here is CASSRTWADTQYF. CDR3 nucleotide sequence: TGCGCCAGCAGCCGGACCTGGGCGGATACGCAGTATTTT. The genes are TRBV4-1 and TRBJ2-3; D remains ambiguous. The CDR3 runs 13 residues. Between the trimmed V and J ends, which lost 4 bases and 6 bases, there was a span of 11 bases. In germline, CDR1 is MGHRA, CDR2 YSYEKL.

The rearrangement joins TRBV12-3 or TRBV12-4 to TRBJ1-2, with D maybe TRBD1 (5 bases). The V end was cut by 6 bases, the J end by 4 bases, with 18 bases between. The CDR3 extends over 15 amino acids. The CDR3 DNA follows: TGTGCCAGCAGACCGGGCGGTCTGGGGCTCTATGGCTACACCTTC. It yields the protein CASRPGGLGLYGYTF.

For the CDR3, the DNA is TGTGCCAGCTCACTCGCGGGACTCAGGAGCTCCTACGAGCAGTACTTC. The encoded protein is CASSLAGLRSSYEQYF. This chain links TRBV18 with TRBJ2-7, with a possible D match to TRBD2 (6 bases). V was shortened by 4 bases and J by 0 bases, with 16 bases between the two germline ends. The CDR3 totals 16 residues. The germline CDR1 and CDR2 sequences are KGHSH and LQKENI.

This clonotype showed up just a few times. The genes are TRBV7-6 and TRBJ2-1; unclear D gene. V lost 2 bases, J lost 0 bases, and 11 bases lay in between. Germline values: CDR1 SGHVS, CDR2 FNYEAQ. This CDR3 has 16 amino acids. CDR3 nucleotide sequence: TGTGCCAGCAGCTTATCGTCCGTCGGCTCCTACAATGAGCAGTTCTTC. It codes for CASSLSSVGSYNEQFF. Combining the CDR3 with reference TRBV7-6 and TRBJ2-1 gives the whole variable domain GAGVSQSPRYKVTKRGQDVALRCDPISGHVSLYWYRQALGQGPEFLTYFNYEAQQDKSGLPNDRFSAERPEGSISTLTIQRTEQRDSAMYRCASSLSSVGSYNEQFFGPGTRLTVL.

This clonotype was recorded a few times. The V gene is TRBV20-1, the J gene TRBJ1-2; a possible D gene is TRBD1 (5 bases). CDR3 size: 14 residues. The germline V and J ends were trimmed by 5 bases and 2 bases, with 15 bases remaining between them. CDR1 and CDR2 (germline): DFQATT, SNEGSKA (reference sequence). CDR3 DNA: TGCAGTGCTGGACCTCGGGGCTTGAACTATGGCTACACCTTC. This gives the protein CSAGPRGLNYGYTF.

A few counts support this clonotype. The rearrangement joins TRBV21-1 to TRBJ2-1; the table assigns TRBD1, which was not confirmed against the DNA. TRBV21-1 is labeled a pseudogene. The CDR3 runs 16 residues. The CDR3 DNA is TGTGCCAGCGCAACGGAACAGGGGAGCTCCTACAATGAGCAGTTCTTC. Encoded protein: CASATEQGSSYNEQFF.

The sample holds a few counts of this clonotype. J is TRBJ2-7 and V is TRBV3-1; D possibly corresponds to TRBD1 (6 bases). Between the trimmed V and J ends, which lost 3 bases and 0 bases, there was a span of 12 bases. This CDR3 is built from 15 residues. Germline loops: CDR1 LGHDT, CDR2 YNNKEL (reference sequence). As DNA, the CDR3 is TGTGCCAGCAGCCAGGGAACAGGGTACTCCTACGAGCAGTACTTC. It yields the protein CASSQGTGYSYEQYF.